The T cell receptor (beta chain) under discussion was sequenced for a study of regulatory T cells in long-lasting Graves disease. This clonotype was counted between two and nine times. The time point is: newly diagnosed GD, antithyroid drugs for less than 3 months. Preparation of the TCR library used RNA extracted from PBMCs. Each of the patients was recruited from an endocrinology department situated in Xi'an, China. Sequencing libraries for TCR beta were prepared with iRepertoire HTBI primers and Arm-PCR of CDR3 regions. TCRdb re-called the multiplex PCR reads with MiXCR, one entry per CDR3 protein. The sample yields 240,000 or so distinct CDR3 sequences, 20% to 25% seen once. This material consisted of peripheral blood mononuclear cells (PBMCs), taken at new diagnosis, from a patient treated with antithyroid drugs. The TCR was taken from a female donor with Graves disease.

CDR3 protein: CSAQGTLLREGVQETQYF. CDR3 DNA: TGCAGTGCGCAAGGAACCCTCTTGCGGGAGGGCGTTCAAGAGACCCAGTACTTC. V gene TRBV20-1 combines with J gene TRBJ2-5; 9 nucleotides agree with TRBD2. The germline V gene has CDR1 DFQATT and CDR2 SNEGSKA (reference sequence). After removal of 6 bases from V and 2 bases from J, the junction contained 19 bases not matched to a gene. The length of the CDR3 is 18 residues.